This T cell receptor beta chain was identified during a study of chemoradiotherapy in HPV16-positive cancers. For the study at large: Candidate HPV-specific clones and shared TCR motifs came from a couple of HPV16-positive patients.

Concerning this clone: The antigen is unknown.

V dropped 6 bases and J dropped 0 bases, with 18 bases sitting between them. CDR1 is SGHTA and CDR2 is FQGTGA in the germline V gene. The CDR3 extends over 17 amino acids. TCRdb keeps only in-frame clones here, not all; method: immunoSEQ multiplex PCR. The table shows some 2,000 clones, with around 89% occurring only once. General study points: Only a couple of HPV16-positive patients supplied the functional HPV-specificity definition.

The chain has TRBV7-3 and TRBJ2-1; weak D call: TRBD2 (5 bases). Sequences were derived from tumor tissue, sampled from a patient who underwent chemoradiotherapy. This receptor was identified in a human donor with HPV-associated anogenital cancer. The CDR3 protein is CASSLGPSGRSYNEQFF. CDR3 bases: TGTGCCAGCAGTCTTGGCCCAAGCGGTCGCTCCTACAATGAGCAGTTCTTC.